The T cell receptor (beta chain) described here comes from a study of blood T cell repertoires in COVID-19. Study-wide context: Specimens from acute and convalescent COVID-19 originated in the United States, Italy and Spain. In each case, the material was cDNA or gDNA derived from T cells, B-cell-depleted T cells, or PBMCs.

Study processing details: Using reference gene primer amplification, nucleated cell counts were estimated. Method: immunoSEQ multiplex PCR; TCRdb's copy keeps in-frame clones and lacks some. V and J calls and clone size are copied from that table; D and trimming were computed from the DNA. The sample contains over 200,000 clones, about nine tenths of which appear only once. While infection was still active, Seattle patients were enrolled and then followed longitudinally. This clone was seen once. This CDR3 spans 15 amino acids. The germline V gene has CDR1 MGHRA and CDR2 YSYEKL. The V and J ends lost 4 bases and 0 bases, in that order; junction bases with no gene match: 2.

The chain carries TRBV4-1 and TRBJ2-1; 8 bases map to TRBD1. The sequenced material came from peripheral blood. This clonotype was sampled from a person under 35 with COVID-19, enrolled during active disease. The DNA of the CDR3 is TGCGCCAGCAGCCGCGACAGGGGCTCCTACAATGAGCAGTTCTTC. Its translation: CASSRDRGSYNEQFF.